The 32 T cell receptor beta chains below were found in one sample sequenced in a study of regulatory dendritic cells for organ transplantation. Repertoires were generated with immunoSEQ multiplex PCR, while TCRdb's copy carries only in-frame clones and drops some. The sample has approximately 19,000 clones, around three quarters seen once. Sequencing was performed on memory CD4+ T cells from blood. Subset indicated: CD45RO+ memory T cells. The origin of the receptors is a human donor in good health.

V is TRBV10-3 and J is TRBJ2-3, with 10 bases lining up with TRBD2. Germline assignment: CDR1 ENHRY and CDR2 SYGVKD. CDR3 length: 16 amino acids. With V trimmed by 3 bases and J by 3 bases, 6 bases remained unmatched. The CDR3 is CAISDVSGGLTDTQYF. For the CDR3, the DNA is TGTGCCATCAGTGACGTTAGCGGGGGGCTAACAGATACGCAGTATTTT.

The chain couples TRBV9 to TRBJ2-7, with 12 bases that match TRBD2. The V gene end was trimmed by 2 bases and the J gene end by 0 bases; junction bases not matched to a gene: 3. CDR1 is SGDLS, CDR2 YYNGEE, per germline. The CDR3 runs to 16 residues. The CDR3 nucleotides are TGTGCCAGCAGCGTCGGACTAGCGGGGCCCTCCTACGAGCAGTACTTC. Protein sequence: CASSVGLAGPSYEQYF.

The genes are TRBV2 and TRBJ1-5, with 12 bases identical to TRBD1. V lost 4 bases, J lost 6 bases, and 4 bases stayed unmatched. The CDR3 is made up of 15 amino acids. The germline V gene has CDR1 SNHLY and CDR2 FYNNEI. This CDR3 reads CASSGGQGAIQPQHF. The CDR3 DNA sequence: TGTGCCAGCAGTGGGGGACAGGGGGCGATTCAGCCCCAGCATTTT.

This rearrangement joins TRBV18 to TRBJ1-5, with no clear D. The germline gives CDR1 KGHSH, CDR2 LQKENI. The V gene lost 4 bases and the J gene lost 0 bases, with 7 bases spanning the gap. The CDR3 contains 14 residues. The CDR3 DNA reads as TGTGCCAGCTCACAAGAACATAGCAATCAGCCCCAGCATTTT. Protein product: CASSQEHSNQPQHF.

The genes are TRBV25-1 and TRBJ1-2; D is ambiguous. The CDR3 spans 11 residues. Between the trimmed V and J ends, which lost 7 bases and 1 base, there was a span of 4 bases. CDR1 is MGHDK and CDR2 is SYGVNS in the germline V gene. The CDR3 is CASNSNYGYTF. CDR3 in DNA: TGTGCCAGCAACAGTAACTATGGCTACACCTTC.

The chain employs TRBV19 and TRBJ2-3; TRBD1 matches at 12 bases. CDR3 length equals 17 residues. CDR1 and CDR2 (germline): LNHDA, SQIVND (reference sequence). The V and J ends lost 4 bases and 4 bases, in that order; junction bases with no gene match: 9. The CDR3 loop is CASSTAPGQGASDTQYF. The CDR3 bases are TGTGCCAGTAGTACCGCACCGGGACAGGGGGCATCAGATACGCAGTATTTT.

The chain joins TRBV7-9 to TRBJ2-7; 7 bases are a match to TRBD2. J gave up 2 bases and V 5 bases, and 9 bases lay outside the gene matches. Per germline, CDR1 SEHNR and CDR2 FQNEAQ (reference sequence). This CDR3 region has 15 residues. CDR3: CASSPPGGSPYEQYF. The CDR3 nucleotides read TGTGCCAGCAGCCCCCCCGGGGGGTCCCCCTACGAGCAGTACTTC.

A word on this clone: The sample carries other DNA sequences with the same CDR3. DNA for the CDR3: TGTGCCAGCAGCCTGCTGGGAGCGATGAGGACTGAAGCTTTCTTT. It translates to CASSLLGAMRTEAFF. V is TRBV7-8 and J is TRBJ1-1; D is unclear. Per the germline V gene, CDR1 is SGHVS and CDR2 is FQNEAQ. V lost 5 bases and J 5 bases, leaving 18 bases between the germline ends. CDR3 length: 15 amino acids. The entire variable domain, with the rest obtained from reference TRBV7-8 and TRBJ1-1, is as follows: GAGVSQSPRYKVAKRGQDVALRCDPISGHVSLFWYQQALGQGPEFLTYFQNEAQLDKSGLPSDRFFAERPEGSVSTLKIQRTQQEDSAVYLCASSLLGAMRTEAFFGQGTRLTVV.

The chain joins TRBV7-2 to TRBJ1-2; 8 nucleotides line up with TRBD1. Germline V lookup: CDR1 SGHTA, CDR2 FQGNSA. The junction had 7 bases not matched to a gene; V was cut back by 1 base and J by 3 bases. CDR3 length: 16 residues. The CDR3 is CASSLGAGQGHYGYTF. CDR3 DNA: TGTGCCAGCAGCTTAGGTGCTGGACAGGGACACTATGGCTACACCTTC.

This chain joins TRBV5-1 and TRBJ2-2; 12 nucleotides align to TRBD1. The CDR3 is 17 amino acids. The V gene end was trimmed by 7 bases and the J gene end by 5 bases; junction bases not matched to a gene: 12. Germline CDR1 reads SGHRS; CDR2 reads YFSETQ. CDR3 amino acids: CASSGTGGAGGTGELFF. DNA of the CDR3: TGCGCCAGCTCCGGGACAGGGGGCGCGGGAGGAACCGGGGAGCTGTTTTTT. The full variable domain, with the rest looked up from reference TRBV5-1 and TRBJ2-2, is KAGVTQTPRYLIKTRGQQVTLSCSPISGHRSVSWYQQTPGQGLQFLFEYFSETQRNKGNFPGRFSGRQFSNSRSEMNVSTLELGDSALYLCASSGTGGAGGTGELFFGEGSRLTVL.

The CDR3 here is CASSFRVDTQYF. CDR3 coding DNA: TGTGCCAGCAGCTTCAGGGTGGATACGCAGTATTTT. The rearrangement uses TRBV5-6 and TRBJ2-3; TRBD1 might be the D (5 bases). The CDR3 contains 12 residues. Germline V lookup: CDR1 SGHDT, CDR2 YYEEEE. Trimming took off 2 bases at V and 6 bases at J, with 7 bases between the two ends.

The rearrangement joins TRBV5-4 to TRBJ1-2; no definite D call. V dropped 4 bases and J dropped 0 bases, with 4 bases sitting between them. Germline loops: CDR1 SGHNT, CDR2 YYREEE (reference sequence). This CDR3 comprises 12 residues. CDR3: CASSPSNYGYTF. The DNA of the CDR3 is TGTGCCAGCAGCCCTTCTAACTATGGCTACACCTTC.

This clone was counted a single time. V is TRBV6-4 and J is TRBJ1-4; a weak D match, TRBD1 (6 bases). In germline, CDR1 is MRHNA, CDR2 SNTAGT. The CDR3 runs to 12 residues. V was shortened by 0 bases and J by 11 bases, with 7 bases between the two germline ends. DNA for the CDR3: TGTGCCAGCAGTGACTCAACAGGGAAACTGTTTTTT. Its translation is CASSDSTGKLFF.

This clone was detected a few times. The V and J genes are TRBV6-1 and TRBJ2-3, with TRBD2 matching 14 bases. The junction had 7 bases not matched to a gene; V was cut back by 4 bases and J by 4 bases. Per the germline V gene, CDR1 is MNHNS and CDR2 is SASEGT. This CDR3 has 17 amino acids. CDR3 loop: CASSAGLAGVSSDTQYF. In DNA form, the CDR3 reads TGTGCCAGCAGTGCGGGACTAGCGGGGGTCTCTTCAGATACGCAGTATTTT.

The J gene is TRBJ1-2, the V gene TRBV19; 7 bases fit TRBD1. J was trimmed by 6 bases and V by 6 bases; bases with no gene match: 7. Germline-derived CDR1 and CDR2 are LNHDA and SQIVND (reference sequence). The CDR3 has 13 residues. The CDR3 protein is CASRRGTEDGYTF. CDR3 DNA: TGTGCCAGTAGACGCGGGACAGAGGATGGCTACACCTTC.

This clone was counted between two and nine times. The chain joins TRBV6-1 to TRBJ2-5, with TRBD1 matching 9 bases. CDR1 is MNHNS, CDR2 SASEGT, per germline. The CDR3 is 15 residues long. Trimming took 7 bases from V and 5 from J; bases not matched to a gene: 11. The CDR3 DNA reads TGTGCCAGCATTTCAGTACAGGGGGCCGGGGAGACCCAGTACTTC. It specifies CASISVQGAGETQYF.

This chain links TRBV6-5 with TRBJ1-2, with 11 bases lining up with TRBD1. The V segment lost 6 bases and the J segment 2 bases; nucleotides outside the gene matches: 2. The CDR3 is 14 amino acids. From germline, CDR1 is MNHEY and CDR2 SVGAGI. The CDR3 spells CASRDRGRNYGYTF. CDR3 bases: TGTGCCAGCAGGGACAGGGGGCGCAACTATGGCTACACCTTC.

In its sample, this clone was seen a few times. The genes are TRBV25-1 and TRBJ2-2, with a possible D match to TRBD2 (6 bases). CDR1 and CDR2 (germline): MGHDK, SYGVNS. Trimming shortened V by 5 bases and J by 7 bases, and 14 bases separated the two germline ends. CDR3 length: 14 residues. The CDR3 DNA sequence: TGTGCCAGCAGTTTCGCTCAGGGAGGCGGGGAGCTGTTTTTT. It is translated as CASSFAQGGGELFF.

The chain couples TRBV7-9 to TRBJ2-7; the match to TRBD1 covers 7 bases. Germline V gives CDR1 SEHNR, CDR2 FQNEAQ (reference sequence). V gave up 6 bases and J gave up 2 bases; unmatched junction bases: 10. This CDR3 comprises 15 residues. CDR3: CASRTGAGGAYEQYF. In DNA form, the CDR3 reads TGTGCCAGCAGAACCGGGGCAGGGGGAGCCTACGAGCAGTACTTC.

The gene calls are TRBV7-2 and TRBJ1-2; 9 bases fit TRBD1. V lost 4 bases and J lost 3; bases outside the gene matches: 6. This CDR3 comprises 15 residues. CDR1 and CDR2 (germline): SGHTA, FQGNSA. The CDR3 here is CASSSGTGSYYGYTF. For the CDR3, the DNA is TGTGCCAGCAGCTCCGGGACAGGGTCGTACTATGGCTACACCTTC.

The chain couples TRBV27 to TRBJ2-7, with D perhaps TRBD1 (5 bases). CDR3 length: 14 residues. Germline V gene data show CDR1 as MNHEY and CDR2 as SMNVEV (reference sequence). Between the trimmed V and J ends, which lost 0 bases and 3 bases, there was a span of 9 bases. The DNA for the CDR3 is TGTGCCAGCAGTTTATCACTGGGGCGCTACGAGCAGTACTTC. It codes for CASSLSLGRYEQYF.

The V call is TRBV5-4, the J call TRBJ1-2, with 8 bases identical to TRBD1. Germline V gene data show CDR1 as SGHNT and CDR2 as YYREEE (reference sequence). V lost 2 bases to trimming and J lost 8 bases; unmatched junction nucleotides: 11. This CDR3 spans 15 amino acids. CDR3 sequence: CASSLPGQDKGGYTF. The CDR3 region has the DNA TGTGCCAGCAGCTTACCGGGACAGGACAAGGGAGGCTACACCTTC.

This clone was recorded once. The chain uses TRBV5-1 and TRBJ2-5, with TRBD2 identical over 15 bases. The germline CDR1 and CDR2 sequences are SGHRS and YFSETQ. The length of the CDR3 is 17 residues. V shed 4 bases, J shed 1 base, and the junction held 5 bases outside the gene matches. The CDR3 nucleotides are TGCGCCAGCAGCCCAGGGACTAGCGGGGGGACCCAAGAGACCCAGTACTTC. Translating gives CASSPGTSGGTQETQYF.

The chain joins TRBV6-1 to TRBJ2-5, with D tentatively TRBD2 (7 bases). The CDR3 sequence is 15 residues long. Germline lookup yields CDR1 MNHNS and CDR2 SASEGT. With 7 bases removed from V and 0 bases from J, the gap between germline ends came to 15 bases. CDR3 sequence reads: CASMGAGANQETQYF. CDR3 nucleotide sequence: TGTGCCAGCATGGGTGCGGGGGCCAACCAAGAGACCCAGTACTTC.

CDR3 DNA sequence: TGCGCCAGCAGCTTGGGACAGGGCACTGGCGATACGCAGTATTTT. The encoded protein is CASSLGQGTGDTQYF. The chain links TRBV5-1 to TRBJ2-3; 7 bases line up with TRBD1. Trimming cost V 0 bases and J 6 bases; bases outside gene matches: 7. The V gene's germline CDR1 is SGHRS and CDR2 YFSETQ. The length of the CDR3 is 15 residues.

The CDR3 DNA reads as TGTGCCAGCAGCTTAGTTATGTATGGCGGGGCCCAGTACTTC. It specifies CASSLVMYGGAQYF. The chain is built from TRBV11-2 and TRBJ2-5; tentatively, D is TRBD2 (6 bases). The CDR3 length is 14 residues. V was pared by 1 base and J by 9 bases, with 15 bases between. Germline loops: CDR1 SGHAT, CDR2 FQNNGV.

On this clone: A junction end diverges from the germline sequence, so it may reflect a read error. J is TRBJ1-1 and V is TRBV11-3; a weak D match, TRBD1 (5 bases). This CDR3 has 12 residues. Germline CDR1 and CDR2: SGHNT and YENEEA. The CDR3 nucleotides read TGTGCCAGCAGCCCCCAGGCGGGGGTCGGGATCTTT. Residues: CASSPQAGVGIF.

The CDR3 is CSVSRTSGGAWETQYF. The CDR3 coding sequence is TGCAGCGTTTCCCGGACTAGCGGGGGGGCATGGGAGACCCAGTACTTC. V gene TRBV29-1 combines with J gene TRBJ2-5, with 15 bases lining up with TRBD2. The germline gives CDR1 SQVTM, CDR2 ANQGSEA. The J segment lost 5 bases and the V segment lost 5 bases, leaving 9 bases of the junction unmatched. This CDR3 spans 16 amino acids.

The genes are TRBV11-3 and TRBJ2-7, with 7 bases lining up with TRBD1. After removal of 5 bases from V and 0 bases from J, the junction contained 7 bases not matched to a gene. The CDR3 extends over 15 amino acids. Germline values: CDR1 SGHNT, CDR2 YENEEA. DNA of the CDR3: TGTGCCAGCAGCCCGGGACAGACGGCCTCCTACGAGCAGTACTTC. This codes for CASSPGQTASYEQYF.

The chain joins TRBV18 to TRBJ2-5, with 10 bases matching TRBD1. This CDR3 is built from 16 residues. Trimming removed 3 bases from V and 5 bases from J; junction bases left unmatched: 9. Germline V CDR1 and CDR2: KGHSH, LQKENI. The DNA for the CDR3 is TGTGCCAGCTCACCGGGGACAGGGGTTAAGGCGGAGACCCAGTACTTC. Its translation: CASSPGTGVKAETQYF.

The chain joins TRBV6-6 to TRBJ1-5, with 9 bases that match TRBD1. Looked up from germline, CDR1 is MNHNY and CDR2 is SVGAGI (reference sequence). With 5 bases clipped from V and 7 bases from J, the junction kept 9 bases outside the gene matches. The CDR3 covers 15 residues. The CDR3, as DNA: TGTGCCAGCAGTCCCAGAACAGGGGGCTGGCAGCCCCAGCATTTT. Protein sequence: CASSPRTGGWQPQHF.

The CDR3, as DNA: TGCGCCAGCAGCTTGGTGGCGGCAACTAATGAAAAACTGTTTTTT. Translation gives CASSLVAATNEKLFF. The chain links TRBV5-1 to TRBJ1-4; D is uncertain. This CDR3 has 15 residues. Looked up from germline, CDR1 is SGHRS and CDR2 is YFSETQ. The V and J ends lost 0 bases and 0 bases respectively, with 6 bases between them. The entire variable domain, with the rest obtained from reference TRBV5-1 and TRBJ1-4, is as follows: KAGVTQTPRYLIKTRGQQVTLSCSPISGHRSVSWYQQTPGQGLQFLFEYFSETQRNKGNFPGRFSGRQFSNSRSEMNVSTLELGDSALYLCASSLVAATNEKLFFGSGTQLSVL.